These 2 T cell receptor beta chains were all obtained from the same sample, sequenced in a study of blood T cell repertoires in COVID-19. Generated by immunoSEQ multiplex PCR, the TCRdb table keeps only in-frame clones and is missing some. The sample records approximately 200,000 clones, around 84% being singletons. Source material: peripheral blood. The receptors come from a woman in her sixties who had recovered from COVID-19.

This chain joins TRBV5-1 and TRBJ2-7; 7 bases match TRBD2. Germline values: CDR1 SGHRS, CDR2 YFSETQ. The CDR3 is 15 amino acids. J gave up 5 bases and V 0 bases, and 8 bases lay outside the gene matches. CDR3: CASSLDGAREDEQYF. CDR3 DNA sequence: TGCGCCAGCAGCTTGGATGGGGCCCGGGAGGACGAGCAGTACTTC.

The rearrangement joins TRBV6-4 to TRBJ2-1, with TRBD2 matching over 8 bases. This CDR3 comprises 14 residues. Germline V gives CDR1 MRHNA, CDR2 SNTAGT. V dropped 9 bases and J dropped 6; count of bases not matched to a gene: 10. CDR3 bases: TGTGCCAGTTCAACGGGGGGGCTCAGCAATGAGCAGTTCTTC. This sequence encodes CASSTGGLSNEQFF.